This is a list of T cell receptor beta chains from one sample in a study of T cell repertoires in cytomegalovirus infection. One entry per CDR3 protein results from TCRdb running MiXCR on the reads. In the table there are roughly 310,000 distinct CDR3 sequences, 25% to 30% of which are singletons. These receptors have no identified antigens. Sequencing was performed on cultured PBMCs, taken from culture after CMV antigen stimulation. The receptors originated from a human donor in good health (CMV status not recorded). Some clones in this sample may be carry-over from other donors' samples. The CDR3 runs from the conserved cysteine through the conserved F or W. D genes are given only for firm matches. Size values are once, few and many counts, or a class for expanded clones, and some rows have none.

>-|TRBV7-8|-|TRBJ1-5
TGTGCCAGCAGCCCCCGGGACCGAGGAAGCAATCAGCCCCAGCATTTT
CASSPRDRGSNQPQHF
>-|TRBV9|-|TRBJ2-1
TGTGCCAGCAGCGTATCCCCGAGGACCCATGGCAATGAGATGGAGCAGTTCTTC
CASSVSPRTHGNEMEQFF
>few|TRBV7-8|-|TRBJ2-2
TGTGCCAGCAGCTACAGACGGATGCAGACCGGGGAGCTGTTTTTT
CASSYRRMQTGELFF
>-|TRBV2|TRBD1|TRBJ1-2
TGTGCCAGCTCCACGGGACAGCGGTCTGCCTACACCTTC
CASSTGQRSAYTF
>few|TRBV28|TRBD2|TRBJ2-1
TGTGCCAGCAGTTCTCCAGCGGGAGGGCCATTCAATGAGCAGTTCTTC
CASSSPAGGPFNEQFF
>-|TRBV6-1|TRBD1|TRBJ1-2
TGTGCCAGCAGTGAAGAGGAGGACAGGGTAGGTGGCTACACCTTC
CASSEEEDRVGGYTF
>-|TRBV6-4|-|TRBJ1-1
TGTGCCAGCAGCGCCACAGGGACCACTGAAGCTTTCTTT
CASSATGTTEAFF
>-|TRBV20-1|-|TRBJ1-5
TGCAGTGTTGGCCCCGGCAGTGAAGTCAATCAGCCCCAGCATTTT
CSVGPGSEVNQPQHF
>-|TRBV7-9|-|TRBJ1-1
TGTGCCAGCAGCCCCCCGGATCGGAACACTGAAGCTTTCTTT
CASSPPDRNTEAFF
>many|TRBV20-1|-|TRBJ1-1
TGCAGTGCCGATTCAGGGGACGGGAACACTGAAGCTTTCTTT
CSADSGDGNTEAFF
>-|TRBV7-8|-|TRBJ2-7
TGTGCCAGCAGCTTAGCTAACGAGCAGTACTTC
CASSLANEQYF
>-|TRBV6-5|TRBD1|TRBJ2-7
TGTGCCAGCAGGAAGGACAGGGGCGGGTACGAGCAGTACTTC
CASRKDRGGYEQYF
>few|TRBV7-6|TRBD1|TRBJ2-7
TGTGCCAGCAGCCTTCAGACAGGGGACTACGAGCAGTACTTC
CASSLQTGDYEQYF
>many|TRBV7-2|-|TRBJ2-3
TGTGCCAGCAGCTCAAGGGACCCGGCAGATACGCAGTATTTT
CASSSRDPADTQYF
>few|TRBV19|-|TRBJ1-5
TGTGCCAGTAGGCTACAGCAGAATCAGCCCCAGCATTTT
CASRLQQNQPQHF
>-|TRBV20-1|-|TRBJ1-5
TGCAGTGCTATCGCCCCCGACCTCCGGGGAAATCAGCCCCAGCATTTT
CSAIAPDLRGNQPQHF
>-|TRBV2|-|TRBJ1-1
TGTGCCAGCAGTCCCCTTGCGGACACTGAAGCTTTCTTT
CASSPLADTEAFF
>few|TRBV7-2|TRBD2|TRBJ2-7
TGTGCCAGCAGCTCAAGCGGGGGCCCTATCTACGAGCAGTACTTC
CASSSSGGPIYEQYF
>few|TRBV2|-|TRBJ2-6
TGTGCCAGCACCCCCGTAGGGGAATTTGGGGCCAACGTCCTGACTTTC
CASTPVGEFGANVLTF
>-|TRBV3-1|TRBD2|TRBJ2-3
TGTGCCAGCAGCCCGGGGACTAGCGGGGGGGTCACAGATACGCAGTATTTT
CASSPGTSGGVTDTQYF
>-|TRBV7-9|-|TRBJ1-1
TGTGCCAGCAGCTTACTCCCCCCCAGGGTAGGCACTGAAGCTTTCTTT
CASSLLPPRVGTEAFF
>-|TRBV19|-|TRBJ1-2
TGTGCCAGTAGTATCACAGGTGGTGGCTACACCTTC
CASSITGGGYTF
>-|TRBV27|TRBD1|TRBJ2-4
TGTGCCAGCAGTCTCGGACAGGGGCTAGCCAAAAACATTCAGTACTTC
CASSLGQGLAKNIQYF
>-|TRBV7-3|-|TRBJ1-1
TGTGCCAGCAGCGATGGGGGGAGGTGGTCGAGTACTGAAGCTTTCTTT
CASSDGGRWSSTEAFF
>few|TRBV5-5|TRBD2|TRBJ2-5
TGTGCCAGCAGCCCGGGACTACTCGGGGGAGAGACCCAGTACTTC
CASSPGLLGGETQYF
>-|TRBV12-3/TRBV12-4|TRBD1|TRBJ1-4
TGTGCCAGCAGTTCCCGGGACAGACGTAATGAAAAACTGTTTTTT
CASSSRDRRNEKLFF
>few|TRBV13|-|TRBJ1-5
TGTGCCAGCAGCTTAGGAGGACAGAATCAGCCCCAGCATTTT
CASSLGGQNQPQHF
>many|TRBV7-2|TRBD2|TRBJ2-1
TGTGCCAGCAGCCGACTAGCCGATGAGCAGTTCTTC
CASSRLADEQFF
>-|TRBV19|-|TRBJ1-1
TGTGCCAGTAACTCCCGGAAGGTCACTGAAGCTTTCTTT
CASNSRKVTEAFF
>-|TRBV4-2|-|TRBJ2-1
TGTGCCAGCAGCCAAGAAAAGGCCAGCTACAATGAGCAGTTCTTC
CASSQEKASYNEQFF
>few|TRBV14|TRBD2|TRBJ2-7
TGTGCCAGCAGCCGTGGCGGGGGGCTCGAGCAGTACTTC
CASSRGGGLEQYF
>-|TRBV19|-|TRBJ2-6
TGTGCCAGTTCGATACTCGGCGGCTCTGGGGCCAACGTCCTGACTTTC
CASSILGGSGANVLTF
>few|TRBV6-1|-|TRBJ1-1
TGTGCCAGCAGTGAAGTCCTGGTTACGGTGGACGCTTTCTTT
CASSEVLVTVDAFF
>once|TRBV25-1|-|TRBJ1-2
TGTGCCAGCAGTGAATCAACTCCGGGCCCTCCGGGGGGCTACACCTTC
CASSESTPGPPGGYTF
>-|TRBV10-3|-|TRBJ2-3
TGTGCCACCTGGGCTAACACAGATACGCAGTATTTT
CATWANTDTQYF
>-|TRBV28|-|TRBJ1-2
TGTGCCAGCAGTTCCAGAAGGGGCTATGGCTACACCTTC
CASSSRRGYGYTF
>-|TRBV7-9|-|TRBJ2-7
TGTGCCAGCAGCTGGGAAAGACGGAGCGGGACATCCTACGAGCAGTACTTC
CASSWERRSGTSYEQYF
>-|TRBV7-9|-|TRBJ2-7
TGTGCCAGCAGCCTCATCAGCGGGCAGACCTCCTACGAGCAGTACTTC
CASSLISGQTSYEQYF
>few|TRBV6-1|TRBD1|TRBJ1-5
TGTGCCAGCACCCCGGGACAGGGGTTTCAGCCCCAGCATTTT
CASTPGQGFQPQHF
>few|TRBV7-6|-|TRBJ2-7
TGTGCCAGCAGCGCAAACGGGGGACTCGCCTACGAGCAGTACTTC
CASSANGGLAYEQYF
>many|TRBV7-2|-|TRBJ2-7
TGTGCCAGCAGCTTAAGGAGAGAGGCGCCTAAATACGAGCAGTACTTC
CASSLRREAPKYEQYF
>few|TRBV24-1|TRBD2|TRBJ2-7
TGTGCCACCAGTGATTTTGGGACTAGCGGGAGTTACGAGCAGTACTTC
CATSDFGTSGSYEQYF
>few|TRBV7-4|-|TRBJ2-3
TGTGCCAGCAGCTCATTAAGGTCCAACACAGATACGCAGTATTTT
CASSSLRSNTDTQYF
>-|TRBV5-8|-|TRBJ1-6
TGTGCCAGCCACGGTGGGCAGGGCATTTCACCCCTCCACTTT
CASHGGQGISPLHF
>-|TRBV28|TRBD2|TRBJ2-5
TGTGCCAGCAGTTACATCAGGGCGGGGGGAGAGACCCAGTACTTC
CASSYIRAGGETQYF
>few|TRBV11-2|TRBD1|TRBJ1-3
TGTGCCAGCAGCTTATACAGGGGGGAAGGAAACACCATATATTTT
CASSLYRGEGNTIYF
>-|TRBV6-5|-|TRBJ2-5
TGTGCCAGCAGGTCCAGGGGCGGGGAGACCCAGTACTTC
CASRSRGGETQYF
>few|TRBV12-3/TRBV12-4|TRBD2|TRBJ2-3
TGTGCCAGCAGCATCACTAGCGGGGGCTCAGATACGCAGTATTTT
CASSITSGGSDTQYF
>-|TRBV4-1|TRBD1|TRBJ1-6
TGCGCCAGCAGCCAAGATTTAGGGACAGGGCAATCACCCCTCCACTTT
CASSQDLGTGQSPLHF
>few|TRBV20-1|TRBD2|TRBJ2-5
TGCAGTCAAACTAGCGGGAGTGAGACCCAGTACTTC
CSQTSGSETQYF
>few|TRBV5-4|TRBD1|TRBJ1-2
TGTGCCAGCAGTTTGGGGTCAGTGGGACAGGGTTTCGGCTACACCTTC
CASSLGSVGQGFGYTF
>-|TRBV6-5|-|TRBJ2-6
TGTGCCAGCAGTTACTCGAGGACCCCCATTAGCTCTGGGGCCAACGTCCTGACTTTC
CASSYSRTPISSGANVLTF
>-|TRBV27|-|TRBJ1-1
TGTGCCAGCAGTGCCAGGAACACTGAAGCTTTCTTT
CASSARNTEAFF
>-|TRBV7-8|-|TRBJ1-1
TGTGCCAGCAGCTTAGCGTCCGGGGGGCTGGGGGTGAACACTGAAGCTTTCTTT
CASSLASGGLGVNTEAFF
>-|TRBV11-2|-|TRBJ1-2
TGTGCCAGCAGCTCAGCGGGGGTCTATGGCTACACCTTC
CASSSAGVYGYTF